These T cell receptor beta chains were read from a single sample in a study of control samples from healthy donors and cancer patients. Sequencing used immunoSEQ multiplex PCR; TCRdb keeps in-frame clones, though not all of them. Found here are under 450,000 clones, 80% to 95% of them singletons; the top ten hold 6% to 7%. The sample was PBMCs. The receptors come from a man in his forties with head and neck cancer. Each CDR3 is given with its conserved first and last residue. The D gene is left open where the match is weak. Clone size is stated in some rows and not others, as once, few, many or a class when expanded.

size,J,V,D,DNA,CDR3
.,TRBJ2-1,TRBV24-1,TRBD2,TGTGCCACCAGAATTCCCGGGACTAAGTACAATGAGCAGTTCTTC,CATRIPGTKYNEQFF
.,TRBJ1-1,TRBV6-5,.,TGTGCCAGCAGCCGTACGACAGCCCGGGAAGCTTTCTTT,CASSRTTAREAFF
.,TRBJ2-1,TRBV3-1/TRBV3-2,.,TGTGCCAGCAGCCAAGATCGGGGGCCCTATAATGAGCAGTTCTTC,CASSQDRGPYNEQFF
.,TRBJ2-3,TRBV6-5,.,TGTGCCAGCAGTCCCCGGACAGGCACAGATACGCAGTATTTT,CASSPRTGTDTQYF
once,TRBJ2-3,TRBV6-1,.,TGTGCCAGCAGTGAGTCAGGTGTCACAGATACGCAGTATTTT,CASSESGVTDTQYF
.,TRBJ2-3,TRBV7-9,.,TGTGCCAGCAGCTCCCGGGGTTATACGCAGTATTTT,CASSSRGYTQYF
.,TRBJ2-1,TRBV7-7,TRBD1,TGTGCTAGCAGCCCCACCGGGACAGGGGACAATGAGCAGTTCTTC,CASSPTGTGDNEQFF
.,TRBJ1-2,TRBV6-5,.,TGTGCCAGCAGTTCGCGACTTGGGATTTATGGCTACACCTTC,CASSSRLGIYGYTF
.,TRBJ1-3,TRBV29-1,.,TGCAGCGTTCGACAGGTTTTCTCTGGAAACACCATATATTTT,CSVRQVFSGNTIYF
.,TRBJ1-5,TRBV30,.,TGTGCCTGGAGTTTACAGGAAAATCAGCCCCAGCATTTT,CAWSLQENQPQHF
.,TRBJ2-1,TRBV30,.,TGTGCCTGGAGCCCGTCTTACAATGAGCAGTTCTTC,CAWSPSYNEQFF
.,TRBJ2-1,TRBV4-1,TRBD2,TGCGCCAGCAGCCCTATGCCCAAGGTTGGGACTAGCGGGAACAATGAGCAGTTCTTC,CASSPMPKVGTSGNNEQFF
.,TRBJ1-2,TRBV24-1,TRBD1,TGTGCCGCCTCCTCTCGGGACAGGGACGCCTATGGCTACACCTTC,CAASSRDRDAYGYTF
.,TRBJ2-3,TRBV9,.,TGTGCCAGCAACCTAGGGGGGGCGGCCACAGATACGCAGTATTTT,CASNLGGAATDTQYF
.,TRBJ2-7,TRBV11-2,.,TGTGCCAGCAGCTCCGGACAGAGTAGGTACGAGCAGTACTTC,CASSSGQSRYEQYF
.,TRBJ2-7,TRBV4-3,TRBD1,TGCGCCAGCAGCCAAGCACATTTTCCGGGACAGGGTCCCCTCGAGCAGTACTTC,CASSQAHFPGQGPLEQYF
.,TRBJ1-1,TRBV9,.,TGTGCCAGCAGCGTAGCTACTAGGGACACTGAAGCTTTCTTT,CASSVATRDTEAFF
.,TRBJ2-5,TRBV11-2,TRBD2,TGTGCCAGCAGCATCTCCGGGACTAGCGGGGGCGGGGAGACCCAGTACTTC,CASSISGTSGGGETQYF
.,TRBJ1-5,TRBV19,.,TGTGCCAGTAGTATGGGGCAGGGATCCTCTCAGCCCCAGCATTTT,CASSMGQGSSQPQHF
.,TRBJ1-1,TRBV10-3,.,TGTGCCATCTCGGGGGTCCCTGTGAACACTGAAGCTTTCTTT,CAISGVPVNTEAFF
.,TRBJ1-5,TRBV2,.,TGTGCCAGCAGTGAAGGGGGGATCCCCAATCAGCCCCAGCATTTT,CASSEGGIPNQPQHF
.,TRBJ2-1,TRBV11-2,.,TGTGCCAGCAGCTTAGAGCATGAGCAGTTCTTC,CASSLEHEQFF
.,TRBJ1-6,TRBV9,.,TGTGCCAGCAGCGTCGACCAAAGCCCTGGGAGTTCACCCCTCCACTTT,CASSVDQSPGSSPLHF